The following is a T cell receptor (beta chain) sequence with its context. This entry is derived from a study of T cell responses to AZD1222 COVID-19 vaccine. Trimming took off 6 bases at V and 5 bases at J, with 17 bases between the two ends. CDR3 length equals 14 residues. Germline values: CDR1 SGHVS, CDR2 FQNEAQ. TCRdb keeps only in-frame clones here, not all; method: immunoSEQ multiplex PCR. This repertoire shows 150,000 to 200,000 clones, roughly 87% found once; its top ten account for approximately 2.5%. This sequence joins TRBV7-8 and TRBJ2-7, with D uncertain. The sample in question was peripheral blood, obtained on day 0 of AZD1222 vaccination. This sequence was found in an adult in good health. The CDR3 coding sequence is TGTGCCAGCAGGCCCGATAGCCCCAGCCACGAGCAGTACTTC. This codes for CASRPDSPSHEQYF.